This TCR beta chain derives from a study of patients and donors after allogeneic stem cell transplantation. From germline, CDR1 is SGDLS and CDR2 YYNGEE. J lost 5 bases, V lost 2 bases, and 7 bases had no gene match. This CDR3 contains 15 residues. TCRdb re-called the RT-PCR reads through MiXCR, storing one row per CDR3 protein. The table shows 800,000 to 1,000,000 distinct CDR3 sequences, with about 20% occurring only once. This clonotype originated in a human donor who was either an allogeneic HSCT recipient or a stem cell or donor lymphocyte infusion donor (not recorded which). It is not recorded whose cells these are; they may come from a transplant donor. The chain uses TRBV9 and TRBJ2-1; 7 bases are a match to TRBD2. What was sequenced was blood, either unsorted or a sorted T cell fraction (not recorded which). CDR3 sequence (DNA): TGTGCCAGCAGCGTCAGCGGGGTGGGCCACAATGAGCAGTTCTTC. Encoded protein: CASSVSGVGHNEQFF. The whole variable domain, filled in from reference TRBV9 and TRBJ2-1, reads DSGVTQTPKHLITATGQRVTLRCSPRSGDLSVYWYQQSLDQGLQFLIQYYNGEERAKGNILERFSAQQFPDLHSELNLSSLELGDSALYFCASSVSGVGHNEQFFGPGTRLTVL.